Given below is one T cell receptor (beta chain) in context. What it binds is unknown. This record comes from a study of T cell responses to AZD1222 COVID-19 vaccine. Whole-study findings and limits: Seropositive AZD1222 recipients at baseline numbered only six or seven. No repertoire was sampled before or during the peak T cell response, only after it.

The protocol was immunoSEQ multiplex PCR, while the TCRdb copy is restricted to in-frame clones and leaves out a portion. Of 65,000 to 100,000 clones listed, 88% were seen once; the top ten hold 6.9%. This sequence was found in an adult who received the AZD1222 COVID-19 vaccine. The sequencing used peripheral blood, collected 28 days after the second AZD1222 dose.

The DNA of the CDR3 is TGTGCCAGCTCACCAATAGGAGGGAACACTGAAGCTTTCTTT. The encoded protein is CASSPIGGNTEAFF. This rearrangement joins TRBV18 to TRBJ1-1; no clear D gene. Germline V gene data show CDR1 as KGHSH and CDR2 as LQKENI. The CDR3 loop spans 14 amino acids. The V end was cut by 2 bases, the J end by 1 base, with 8 bases between.